This T cell receptor (beta chain) was sequenced in a study of T-cell memory formation after mild COVID-19. In the study overall: The two donors had largely donor-specific TCR clusters. Overall study results and limits: Contracting clones from day 15 to 85 showed balanced CD4/CD8; later expanders favored CD4+. Shrinking CD4+ clones resided mostly in CM and EM, and CD8+ ones in EMRA.

This clonotype turned up a few times. Its target is unknown. From 5'RACE with constant-segment primers came TCR alpha and TCR beta cDNA libraries that carried sample barcodes and UMIs. TCRdb ran MiXCR on the 5' RACE reads and lists one entry per CDR3 protein. Of 450,000 or so distinct CDR3 sequences listed, around 27% are singletons. The CDR3 runs 18 residues. With 4 bases clipped from V and 4 bases from J, the junction kept 14 bases outside the gene matches. CDR1 and CDR2 (germline): SGHTA, FQGNSA. The sequence came from an adult woman who had mild COVID-19 (a few samples of this study predate the infection). Cell type and time point are not known. The material sequenced was PBMCs or a T cell subset sorted from them (not recorded which). The chain links TRBV7-2 to TRBJ2-1; 9 bases align to TRBD2. The CDR3 loop reads CASSSHRGWGLAYNEQFF. CDR3 sequence (DNA): TGTGCCAGCAGCTCGCACAGGGGTTGGGGACTAGCTTACAATGAGCAGTTCTTC.